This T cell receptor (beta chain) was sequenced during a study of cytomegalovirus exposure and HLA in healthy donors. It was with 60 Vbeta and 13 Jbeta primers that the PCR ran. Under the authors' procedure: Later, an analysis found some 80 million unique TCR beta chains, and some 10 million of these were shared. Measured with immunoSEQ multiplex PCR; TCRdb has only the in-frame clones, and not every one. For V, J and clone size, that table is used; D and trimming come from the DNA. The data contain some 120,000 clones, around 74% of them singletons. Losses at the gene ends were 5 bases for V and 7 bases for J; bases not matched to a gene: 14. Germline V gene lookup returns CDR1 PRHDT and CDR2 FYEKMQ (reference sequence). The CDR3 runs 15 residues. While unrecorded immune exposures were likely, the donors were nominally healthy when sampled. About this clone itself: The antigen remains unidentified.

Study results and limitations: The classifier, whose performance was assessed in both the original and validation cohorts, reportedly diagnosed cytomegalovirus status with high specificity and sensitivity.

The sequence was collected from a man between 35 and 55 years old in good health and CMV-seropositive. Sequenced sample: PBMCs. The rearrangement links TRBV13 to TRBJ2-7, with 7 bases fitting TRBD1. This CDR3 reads CASSTSQGPRGEQYF. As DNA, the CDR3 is TGTGCCAGCAGCACCTCTCAGGGTCCCAGGGGGGAGCAGTACTTC.